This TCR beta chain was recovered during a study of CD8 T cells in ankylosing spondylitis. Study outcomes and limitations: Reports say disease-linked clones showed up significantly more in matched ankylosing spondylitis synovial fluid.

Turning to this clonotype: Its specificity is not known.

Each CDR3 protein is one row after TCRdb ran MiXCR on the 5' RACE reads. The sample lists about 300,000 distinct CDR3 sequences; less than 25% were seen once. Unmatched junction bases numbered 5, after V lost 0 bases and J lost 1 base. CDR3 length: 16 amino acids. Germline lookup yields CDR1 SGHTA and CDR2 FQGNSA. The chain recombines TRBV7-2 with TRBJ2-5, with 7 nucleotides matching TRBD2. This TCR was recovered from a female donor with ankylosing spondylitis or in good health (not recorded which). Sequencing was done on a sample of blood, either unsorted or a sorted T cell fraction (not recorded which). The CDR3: CASSLAARTSQETQYF. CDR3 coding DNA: TGTGCCAGCAGCTTAGCCGCCAGGACTAGCCAAGAGACCCAGTACTTC.